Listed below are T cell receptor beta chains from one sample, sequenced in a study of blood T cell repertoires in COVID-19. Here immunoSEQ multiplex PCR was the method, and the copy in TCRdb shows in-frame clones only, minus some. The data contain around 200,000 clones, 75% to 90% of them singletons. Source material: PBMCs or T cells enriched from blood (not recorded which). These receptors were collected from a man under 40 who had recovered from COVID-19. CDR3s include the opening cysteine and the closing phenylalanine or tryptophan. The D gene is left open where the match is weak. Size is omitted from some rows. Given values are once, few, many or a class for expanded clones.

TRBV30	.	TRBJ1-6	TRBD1	CAWSSGQGYNSPLHF	TGTGCCTGGAGTTCGGGACAGGGGTATAATTCACCCCTCCACTTT
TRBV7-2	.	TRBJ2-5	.	CASSLATGGLETQYF	TGTGCCAGCAGCTTAGCAACGGGGGGCTTAGAGACCCAGTACTTC
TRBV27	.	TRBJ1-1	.	CASSLQLNTEAFF	TGTGCCAGCAGTTTACAGTTGAACACTGAAGCTTTCTTT
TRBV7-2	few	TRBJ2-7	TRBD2	CASSTRTSGSYEQYF	TGTGCCAGCAGCACAAGGACTAGCGGGAGCTACGAGCAGTACTTC
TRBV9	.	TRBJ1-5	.	CASSVAVDNSNQPQHF	TGTGCCAGCAGCGTAGCAGTAGACAATAGCAATCAGCCCCAGCATTTT
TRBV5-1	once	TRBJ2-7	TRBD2	CASSGGYEQYF	TGCGCCAGCTCGGGGGGTTACGAGCAGTACTTC
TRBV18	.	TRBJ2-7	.	CASSPLNGLATYEQYF	TGTGCCAGCTCACCACTTAACGGACTGGCCACCTACGAGCAGTACTTC
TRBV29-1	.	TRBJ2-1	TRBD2	CSVDSAGGGNEQFF	TGCAGCGTTGATTCGGCGGGAGGCGGCAATGAGCAGTTCTTC
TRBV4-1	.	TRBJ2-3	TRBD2	CASSQVGLAGTQYF	TGCGCCAGCAGCCAAGTAGGACTAGCGGGTACGCAGTATTTT
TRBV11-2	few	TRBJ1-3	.	CASSLSRGSGNTIYF	TGTGCCAGCAGCTTATCGCGGGGCTCTGGAAACACCATATATTTT
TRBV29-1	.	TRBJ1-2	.	CSVPDTHPYGYTF	TGCAGCGTCCCTGACACCCACCCCTATGGCTACACCTTC
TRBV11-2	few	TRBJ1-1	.	CATSGESAFF	TGTGCCACCTCCGGAGAGTCAGCTTTCTTT
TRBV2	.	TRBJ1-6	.	CASSALAGWNSPLHF	TGTGCCAGCAGTGCCTTAGCAGGGTGGAATTCACCCCTCCACTTT
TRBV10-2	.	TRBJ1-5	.	CASSDYDRNSNQPQHF	TGCGCCAGCAGTGATTACGACAGGAATAGCAATCAGCCCCAGCATTTT
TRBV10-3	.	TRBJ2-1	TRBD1	CAISESALDRATYNEQFF	TGTGCCATCAGTGAGTCGGCCCTCGACAGGGCTACTTACAATGAGCAGTTCTTC
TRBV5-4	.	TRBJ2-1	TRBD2	CASSRAGVVTYNEQFF	TGTGCCAGCAGCCGGGCGGGAGTTGTGACATACAATGAGCAGTTCTTC
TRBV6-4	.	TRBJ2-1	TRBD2	CASSDSSGGGGNEQFF	TGTGCCAGCAGTGACTCCTCGGGCGGGGGGGGAAATGAGCAGTTCTTC
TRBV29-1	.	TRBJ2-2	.	CSVESRNTGELFF	TGCAGCGTTGAATCCAGAAACACCGGGGAGCTGTTTTTT
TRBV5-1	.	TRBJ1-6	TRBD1	CASSLDRGDNSPLHF	TGCGCCAGCAGCTTGGACAGGGGGGATAATTCACCCCTCCACTTT
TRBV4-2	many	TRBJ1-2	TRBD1	CASSQAAGDSSYGYTF	TGTGCCAGCAGCCAAGCCGCCGGGGACAGCTCCTATGGCTACACCTTC
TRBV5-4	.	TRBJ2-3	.	CASSWGLSTDTQYF	TGTGCCAGCAGCTGGGGCCTTAGCACAGATACGCAGTATTTT
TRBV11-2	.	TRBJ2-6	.	CASSSVVWTLNSGANVLTF	TGTGCCAGCAGCTCCGTCGTTTGGACACTTAACTCTGGGGCCAACGTCCTGACTTTC
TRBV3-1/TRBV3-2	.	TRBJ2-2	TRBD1	CASSSTGYTGELFF	TGTGCCAGCAGCTCGACAGGGTACACCGGGGAGCTGTTTTTT
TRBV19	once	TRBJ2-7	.	CASSISDSYEQYF	TGTGCCAGTAGTATTTCAGACAGCTACGAGCAGTACTTC